The present entry profiles one T cell receptor beta chain with its context. The target antigen is unknown. The junction had 3 bases not matched to a gene; V was cut back by 10 bases and J by 1 base. Germline V CDR1 and CDR2: MNHNY, SVGAGI (reference sequence). The CDR3 has 13 amino acids. Sequenced by immunoSEQ multiplex PCR; TCRdb stores in-frame clones only, minus some. The data contain around 6,000 clones, roughly four fifths of them seen just once; the ten biggest clones take up about 4.7%. This sample stems from a study of T cell repertoires in ileal Crohn's disease. Findings of the study overall: Endoscopic recurrence occurred in every patient whose clonality exceeded 26.8%. Compared with CD4 T cells, sorted CD8 cells carried more expanded clones.

The sequence was collected from an adult with Crohn's disease. Sequenced sample: ileal tissue. V usage is TRBV6-6 and J usage is TRBJ2-2, with TRBD1 matching 7 bases. The CDR3 sequence: CATRTGNTGELFF. CDR3 in DNA: TGTGCCACCCGGACAGGGAACACCGGGGAGCTGTTTTTT.